These 7 T cell receptor beta chains were sequenced from one sample in a study of PD-1 blockade in mismatch repair-deficient tumors (dated by TCRdb to about 2017). Library method: the immunoSEQ multiplex PCR assay. TCRdb re-hosts the immuneACCESS table, in-frame sequences only. Its copies lack some clones; in the studies checked, an unresolved V gene accounts for under half of them, and the cause for the rest is not known. The sample table holds tens of thousands of clones, of which roughly 81% were seen once. Of the sample, 3.5% to 4% falls within the top ten clones. Sequenced here: peripheral blood, sampled around 75 weeks after starting pembrolizumab. Every receptor here comes from an adult with mismatch repair-deficient cancer.

V and J are TRBV23-1 and TRBJ2-6, with 7 bases matching TRBD1. TRBV23-1 is classed as an ORF, of uncertain function. J gave up 0 bases and V 3 bases, and 8 bases lay outside the gene matches. The CDR3 length is 18 residues. In DNA, the CDR3 is TGCGCCAGCAGTCAGCGGACAGGAGGAGGCTCTGGGGCCAACGTCCTGACTTTC. Amino acid sequence: CASSQRTGGGSGANVLTF.

This clone was seen a handful of times. The chain uses TRBV7-2 and TRBJ1-2; possible D gene TRBD1, 6 bases. Germline-derived CDR1 and CDR2 are SGHTA and FQGNSA. Trimming shortened V by 6 bases and J by 5 bases, and 13 bases separated the two germline ends. The length of the CDR3 is 13 residues. CDR3 sequence: CASSSGHSYGYTF. The CDR3 DNA sequence: TGTGCCAGCAGTTCGGGACACAGTTATGGCTACACCTTC.

This chain connects TRBV7-8 to TRBJ2-1; D remains ambiguous. The V end was cut by 1 base, the J end by 8 bases, with 3 bases between. From germline, CDR1 is SGHVS and CDR2 FQNEAQ. CDR3 size: 11 residues. The CDR3 is CASSLVDEQFF. CDR3 bases: TGTGCCAGCAGCTTAGTTGATGAGCAGTTCTTC.

The V call is TRBV6-5, the J call TRBJ2-7; 7 nucleotides align to TRBD2. Trimming took 2 bases from V and 2 from J; bases not matched to a gene: 0. CDR1 and CDR2 (germline): MNHEY, SVGAGI. This CDR3 contains 13 residues. This CDR3 reads CASSYSGTYEQYF. The CDR3 DNA reads TGTGCCAGCAGTTACAGCGGGACCTACGAGCAGTACTTC.

The sample holds a few counts of this clone. The chain combines TRBV9 with TRBJ2-3; D unresolved. V lost 1 base and J lost 2, with 14 bases in between. The CDR3 is 16 amino acids. The germline gives CDR1 SGDLS, CDR2 YYNGEE. The CDR3 reads CASSVSGYDLTDTQYF. Here the CDR3 DNA reads TGTGCCAGCAGCGTAAGTGGGTACGACCTCACAGATACGCAGTATTTT.

The V and J genes are TRBV30 and TRBJ1-1; D gene uncertain. CDR3 size: 13 residues. The ends were cut back, 2 bases at V and 5 bases at J, with 12 bases in the middle. Germline values: CDR1 GTSNPN, CDR2 SVGIG (reference sequence). CDR3 sequence: CAWSIGSKTEAFF. CDR3 nucleotides: TGTGCCTGGAGTATAGGGTCAAAGACTGAAGCTTTCTTT. Full variable domain (remainder filled in from reference TRBV30 and TRBJ1-1): SQTIHQWPATLVQPVGSPLSLECTVEGTSNPNLYWYRQAAGRGLQLLFYSVGIGQISSEVPQNLSASRPQDRQFILSSKKLLLSDSGFYLCAWSIGSKTEAFFGQGTRLTVV.

The chain links TRBV7-2 to TRBJ1-2, with unresolved D. CDR3 length: 14 residues. Germline V CDR1 and CDR2: SGHTA, FQGNSA. V shed 0 bases and J shed 2 bases, with 7 bases lying between them. Here the CDR3 reads CASSLALENYGYTF. CDR3 bases: TGTGCCAGCAGCTTAGCTTTGGAGAACTATGGCTACACCTTC. Combining the CDR3 with reference TRBV7-2 and TRBJ1-2 gives the whole variable domain GAGVSQSPSNKVTEKGKDVELRCDPISGHTALYWYRQSLGQGLEFLIYFQGNSAPDKSGLPSDRFSAERTGGSVSTLTIQRTQQEDSAVYLCASSLALENYGYTFGSGTRLTVV.